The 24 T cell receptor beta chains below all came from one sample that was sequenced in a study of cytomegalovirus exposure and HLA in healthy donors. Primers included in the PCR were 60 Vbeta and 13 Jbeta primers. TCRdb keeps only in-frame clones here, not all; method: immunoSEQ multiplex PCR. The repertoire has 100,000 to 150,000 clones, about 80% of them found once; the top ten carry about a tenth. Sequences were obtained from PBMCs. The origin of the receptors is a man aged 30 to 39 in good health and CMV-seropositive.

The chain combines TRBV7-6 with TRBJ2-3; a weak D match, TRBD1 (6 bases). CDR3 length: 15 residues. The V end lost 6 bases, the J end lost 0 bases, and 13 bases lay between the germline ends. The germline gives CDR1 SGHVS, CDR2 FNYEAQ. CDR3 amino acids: CASRGQGSSTDTQYF. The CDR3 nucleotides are TGTGCCAGCAGGGGCCAGGGGTCGAGCACAGATACGCAGTATTTT. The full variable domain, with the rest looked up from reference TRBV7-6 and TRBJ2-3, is GAGVSQSPRYKVTKRGQDVALRCDPISGHVSLYWYRQALGQGPEFLTYFNYEAQQDKSGLPNDRFSAERPEGSISTLTIQRTEQRDSAMYRCASRGQGSSTDTQYFGPGTRLTVL.

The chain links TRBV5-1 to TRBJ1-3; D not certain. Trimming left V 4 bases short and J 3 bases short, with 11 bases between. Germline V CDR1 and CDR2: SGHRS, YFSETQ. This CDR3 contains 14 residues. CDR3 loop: CASSPAGGGNTIYF. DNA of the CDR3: TGCGCCAGCAGCCCCGCGGGAGGTGGAAACACCATATATTTT.

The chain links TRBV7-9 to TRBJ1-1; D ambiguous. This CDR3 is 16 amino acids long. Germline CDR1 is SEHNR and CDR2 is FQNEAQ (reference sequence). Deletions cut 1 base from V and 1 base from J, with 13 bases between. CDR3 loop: CASSLGRERGNTEAFF. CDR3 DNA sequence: TGTGCCAGCAGCTTAGGAAGGGAACGGGGGAACACTGAAGCTTTCTTT.

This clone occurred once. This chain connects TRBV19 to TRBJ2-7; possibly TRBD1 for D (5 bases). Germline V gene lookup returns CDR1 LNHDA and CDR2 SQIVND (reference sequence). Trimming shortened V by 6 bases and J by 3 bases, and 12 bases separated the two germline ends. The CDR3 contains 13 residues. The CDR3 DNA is TGTGCCAGTAGGCAGGACACCTACTACGAGCAGTACTTC. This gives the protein CASRQDTYYEQYF.

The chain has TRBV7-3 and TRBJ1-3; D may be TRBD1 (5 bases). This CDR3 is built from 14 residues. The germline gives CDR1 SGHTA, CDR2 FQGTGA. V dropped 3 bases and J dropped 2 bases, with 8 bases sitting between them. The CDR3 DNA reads TGTGCCAGCAGCTTGTCAGGGCCTGGAAACACCATATATTTT. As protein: CASSLSGPGNTIYF.

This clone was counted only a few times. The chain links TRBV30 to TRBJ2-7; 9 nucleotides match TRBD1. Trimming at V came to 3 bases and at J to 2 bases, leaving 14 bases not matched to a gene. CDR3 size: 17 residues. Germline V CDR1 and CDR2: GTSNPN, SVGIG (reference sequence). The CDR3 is CAWRAGTGTKIPYEQYF. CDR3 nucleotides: TGTGCCTGGAGGGCAGGGACAGGGACGAAGATTCCCTACGAGCAGTACTTC.

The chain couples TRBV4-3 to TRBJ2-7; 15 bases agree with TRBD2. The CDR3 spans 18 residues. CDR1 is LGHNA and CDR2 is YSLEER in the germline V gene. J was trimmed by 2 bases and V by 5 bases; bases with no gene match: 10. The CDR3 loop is CASSVGQWTSGRAYEQYF. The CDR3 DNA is TGCGCCAGCAGCGTCGGACAATGGACTAGCGGGAGGGCCTACGAGCAGTACTTC.

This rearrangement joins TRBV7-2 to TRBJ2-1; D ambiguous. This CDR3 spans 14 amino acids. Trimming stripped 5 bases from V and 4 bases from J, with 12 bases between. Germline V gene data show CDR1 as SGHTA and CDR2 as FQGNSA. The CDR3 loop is CASSPLSRYNEQFF. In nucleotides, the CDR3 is TGTGCCAGCAGCCCTCTGTCCCGGTACAATGAGCAGTTCTTC. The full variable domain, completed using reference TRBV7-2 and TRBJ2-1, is GAGVSQSPSNKVTEKGKDVELRCDPISGHTALYWYRQSLGQGLEFLIYFQGNSAPDKSGLPSDRFSAERTGGSVSTLTIQRTQQEDSAVYLCASSPLSRYNEQFFGPGTRLTVL.

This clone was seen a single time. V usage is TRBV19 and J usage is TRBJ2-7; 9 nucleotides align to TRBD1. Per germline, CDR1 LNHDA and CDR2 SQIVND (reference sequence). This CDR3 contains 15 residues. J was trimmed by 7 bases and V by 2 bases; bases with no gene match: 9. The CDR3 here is CASSIRGTGFREQYF. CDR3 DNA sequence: TGTGCCAGTAGTATAAGGGGGACAGGGTTCCGGGAGCAGTACTTC.

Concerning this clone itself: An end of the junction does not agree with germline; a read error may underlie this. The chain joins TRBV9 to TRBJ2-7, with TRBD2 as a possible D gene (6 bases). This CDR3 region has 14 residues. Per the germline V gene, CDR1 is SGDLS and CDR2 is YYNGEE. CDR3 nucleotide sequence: TGTGTCAGCAGCAATCGGGACTCAGACTACGAGCAGTACTTC. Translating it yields CVSSNRDSDYEQYF.

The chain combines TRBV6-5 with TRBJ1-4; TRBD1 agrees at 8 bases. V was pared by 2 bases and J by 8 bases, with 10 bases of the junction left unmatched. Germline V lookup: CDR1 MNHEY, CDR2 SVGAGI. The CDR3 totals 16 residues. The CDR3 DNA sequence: TGTGCCAGCAGTTACAGTTGGACAGGGAAAAAGGAAAAACTGTTTTTT. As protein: CASSYSWTGKKEKLFF.

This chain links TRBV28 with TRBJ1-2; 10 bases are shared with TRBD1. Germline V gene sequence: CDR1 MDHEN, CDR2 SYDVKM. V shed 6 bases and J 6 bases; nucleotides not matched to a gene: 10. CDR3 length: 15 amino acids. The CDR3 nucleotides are TGTGCCAGCAGCCGGACAGGGGGGGACGATCATGGCTACACCTTC. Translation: CASSRTGGDDHGYTF.

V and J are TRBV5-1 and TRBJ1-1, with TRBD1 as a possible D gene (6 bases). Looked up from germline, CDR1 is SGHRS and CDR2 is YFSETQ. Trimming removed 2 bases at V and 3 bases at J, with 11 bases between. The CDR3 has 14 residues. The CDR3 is CASSFRTVDTEAFF. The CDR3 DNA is TGCGCCAGCAGCTTCCGGACAGTCGACACTGAAGCTTTCTTT.

DNA for the CDR3: TGTGCCTGGAGCAGCACCCCTGGGACACCCACGCTGGGCGAGCAGTACTTC. This sequence encodes CAWSSTPGTPTLGEQYF. This chain connects TRBV30 to TRBJ2-7, with D maybe TRBD1 (6 bases). The germline V and J ends were trimmed by 3 bases and 6 bases, with 27 bases remaining between them. From germline, CDR1 is GTSNPN and CDR2 SVGIG (reference sequence). The CDR3 has 17 amino acids.

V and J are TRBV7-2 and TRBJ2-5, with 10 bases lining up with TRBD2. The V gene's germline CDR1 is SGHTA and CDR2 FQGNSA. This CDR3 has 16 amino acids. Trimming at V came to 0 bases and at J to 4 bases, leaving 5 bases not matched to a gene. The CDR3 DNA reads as TGTGCCAGCAGCTTAGCGTGGGCTAGCGGGAGAGAGACCCAGTACTTC. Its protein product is CASSLAWASGRETQYF.

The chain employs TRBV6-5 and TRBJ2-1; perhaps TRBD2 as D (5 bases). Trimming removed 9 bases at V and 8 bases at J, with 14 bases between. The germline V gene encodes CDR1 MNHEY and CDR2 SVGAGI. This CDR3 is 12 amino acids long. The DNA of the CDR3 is TGTGCCAGTACGGGGTTTCAGGATGAGCAGTTCTTC. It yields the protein CASTGFQDEQFF.

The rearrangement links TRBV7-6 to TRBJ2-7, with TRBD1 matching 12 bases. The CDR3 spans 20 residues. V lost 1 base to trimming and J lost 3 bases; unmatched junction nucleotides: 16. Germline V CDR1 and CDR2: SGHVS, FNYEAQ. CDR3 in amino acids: CASSLGPRDRGQGAVYEQYF. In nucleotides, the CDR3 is TGTGCCAGCAGCTTAGGCCCCCGGGACAGGGGGCAGGGGGCCGTCTACGAGCAGTACTTC.

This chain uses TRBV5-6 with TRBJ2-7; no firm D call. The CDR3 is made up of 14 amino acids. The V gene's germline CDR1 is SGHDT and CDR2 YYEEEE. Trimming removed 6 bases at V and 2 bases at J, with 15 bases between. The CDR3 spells CASNPRSVPYEQYF. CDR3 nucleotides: TGTGCCAGCAACCCCCGGTCGGTTCCCTACGAGCAGTACTTC.

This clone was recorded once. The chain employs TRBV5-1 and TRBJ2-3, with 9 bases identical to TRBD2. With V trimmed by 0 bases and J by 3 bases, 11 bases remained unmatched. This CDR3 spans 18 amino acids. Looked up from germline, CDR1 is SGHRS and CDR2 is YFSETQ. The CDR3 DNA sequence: TGCGCCAGCAGCTTGGTAGCGGGAGCAAATTTAGGTACAGATACGCAGTATTTT. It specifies CASSLVAGANLGTDTQYF.

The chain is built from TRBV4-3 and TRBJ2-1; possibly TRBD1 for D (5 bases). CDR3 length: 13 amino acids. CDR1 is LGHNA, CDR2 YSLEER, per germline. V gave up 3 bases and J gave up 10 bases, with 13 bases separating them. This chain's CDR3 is CASSQSLQGEQFF. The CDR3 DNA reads TGCGCCAGCAGCCAGTCACTCCAGGGCGAGCAGTTCTTC.

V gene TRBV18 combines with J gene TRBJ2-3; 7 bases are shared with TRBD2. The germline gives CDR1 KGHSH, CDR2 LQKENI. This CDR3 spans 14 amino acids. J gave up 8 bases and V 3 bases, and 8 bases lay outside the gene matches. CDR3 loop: CASSPGWTRGTQYF. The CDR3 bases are TGTGCCAGCTCACCCGGGTGGACTAGGGGTACGCAGTATTTT.

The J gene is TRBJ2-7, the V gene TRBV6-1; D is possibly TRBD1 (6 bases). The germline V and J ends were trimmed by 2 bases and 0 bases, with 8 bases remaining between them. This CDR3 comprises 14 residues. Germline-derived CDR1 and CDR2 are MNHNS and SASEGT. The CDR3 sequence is CASSETGYSYEQYF. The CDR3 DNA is TGTGCCAGCAGTGAAACAGGGTACTCCTACGAGCAGTACTTC.

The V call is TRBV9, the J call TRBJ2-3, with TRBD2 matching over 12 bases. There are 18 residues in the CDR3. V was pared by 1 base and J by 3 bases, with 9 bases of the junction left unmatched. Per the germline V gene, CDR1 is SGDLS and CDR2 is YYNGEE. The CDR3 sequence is CASSVNPGLAGGTDTQYF. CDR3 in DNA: TGTGCCAGCAGCGTAAACCCAGGTCTAGCGGGAGGGACAGATACGCAGTATTTT.

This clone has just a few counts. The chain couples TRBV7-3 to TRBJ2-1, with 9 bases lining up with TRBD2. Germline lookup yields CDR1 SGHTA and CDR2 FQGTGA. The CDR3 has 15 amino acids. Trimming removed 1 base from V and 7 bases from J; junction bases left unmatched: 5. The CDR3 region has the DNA TGTGCCAGCAGCTTAAGAGCGGGAGGTTATAATGAGCAGTTCTTC. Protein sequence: CASSLRAGGYNEQFF.